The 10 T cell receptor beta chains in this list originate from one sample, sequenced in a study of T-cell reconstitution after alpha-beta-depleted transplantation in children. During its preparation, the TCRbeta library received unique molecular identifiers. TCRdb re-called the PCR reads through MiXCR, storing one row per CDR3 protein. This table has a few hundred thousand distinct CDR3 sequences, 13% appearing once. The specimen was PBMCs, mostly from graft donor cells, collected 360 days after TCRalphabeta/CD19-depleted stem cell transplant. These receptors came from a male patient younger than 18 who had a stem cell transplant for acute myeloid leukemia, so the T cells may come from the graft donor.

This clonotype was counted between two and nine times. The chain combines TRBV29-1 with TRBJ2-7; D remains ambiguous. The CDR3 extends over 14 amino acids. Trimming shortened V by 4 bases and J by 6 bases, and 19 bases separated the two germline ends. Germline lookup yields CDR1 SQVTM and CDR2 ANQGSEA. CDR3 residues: CSVGVVRELGEQYF. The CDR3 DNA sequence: TGCAGCGTTGGTGTAGTCCGCGAATTGGGCGAGCAGTACTTC.

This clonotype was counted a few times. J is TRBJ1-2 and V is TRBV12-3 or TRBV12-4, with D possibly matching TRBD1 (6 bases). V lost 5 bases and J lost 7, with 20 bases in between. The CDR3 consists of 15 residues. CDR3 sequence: CASSILREGGSGYTF. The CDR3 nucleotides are TGTGCCAGCAGTATCCTTCGTGAAGGGGGAAGTGGCTACACCTTC.

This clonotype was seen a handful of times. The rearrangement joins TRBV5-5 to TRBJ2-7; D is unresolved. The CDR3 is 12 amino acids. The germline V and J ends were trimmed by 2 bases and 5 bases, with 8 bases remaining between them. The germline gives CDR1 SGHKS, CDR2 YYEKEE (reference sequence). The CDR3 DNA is TGTGCCAGCAGCTTTGAGGTGGACGAGCAGTACTTC. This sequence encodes CASSFEVDEQYF.

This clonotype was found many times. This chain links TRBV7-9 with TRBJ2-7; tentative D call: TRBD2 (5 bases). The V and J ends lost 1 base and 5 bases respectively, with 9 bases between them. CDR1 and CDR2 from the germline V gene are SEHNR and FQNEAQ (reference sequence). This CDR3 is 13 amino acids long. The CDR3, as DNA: TGTGCCAGCAGCTTAGTAGGAGGCGACGAGCAGTACTTC. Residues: CASSLVGGDEQYF.

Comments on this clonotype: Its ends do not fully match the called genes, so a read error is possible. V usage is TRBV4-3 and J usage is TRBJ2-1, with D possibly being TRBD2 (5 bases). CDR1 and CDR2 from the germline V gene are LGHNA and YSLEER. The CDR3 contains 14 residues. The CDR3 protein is CASSRGLGYDEQFF. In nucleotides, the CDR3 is TGCGCCAGCAGCCGTGGACTGGGCTACGATGAGCAGTTCTTC.

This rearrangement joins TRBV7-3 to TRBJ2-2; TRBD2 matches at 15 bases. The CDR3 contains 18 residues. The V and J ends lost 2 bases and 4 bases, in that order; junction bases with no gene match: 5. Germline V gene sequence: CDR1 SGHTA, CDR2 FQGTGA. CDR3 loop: CASSLRGTSGRSTGELFF. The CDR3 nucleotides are TGTGCCAGCAGCTTACGGGGGACTAGCGGGAGGTCCACCGGGGAGCTGTTTTTT.

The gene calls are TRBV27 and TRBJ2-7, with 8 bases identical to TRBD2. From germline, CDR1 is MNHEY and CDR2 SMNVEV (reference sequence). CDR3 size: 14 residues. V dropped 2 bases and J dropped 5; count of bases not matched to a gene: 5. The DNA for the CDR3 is TGTGCCAGCAGTTTAGCGGGGGGAGATAACGAGCAGTACTTC. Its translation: CASSLAGGDNEQYF.

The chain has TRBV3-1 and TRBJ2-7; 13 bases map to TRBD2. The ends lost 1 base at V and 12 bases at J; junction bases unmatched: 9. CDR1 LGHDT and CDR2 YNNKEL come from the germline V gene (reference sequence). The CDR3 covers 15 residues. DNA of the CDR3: TGTGCCAGCAGCCAAGGAGGACTAGCGGGAGCTATGGCGTACTTC. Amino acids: CASSQGGLAGAMAYF.

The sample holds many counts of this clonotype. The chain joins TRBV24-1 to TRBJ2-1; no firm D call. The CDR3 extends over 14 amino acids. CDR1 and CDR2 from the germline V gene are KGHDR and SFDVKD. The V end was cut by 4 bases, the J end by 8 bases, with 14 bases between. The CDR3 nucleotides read TGTGCCACCAGTGACACCGACCCCCCCGATGAGCAGTTCTTC. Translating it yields CATSDTDPPDEQFF.

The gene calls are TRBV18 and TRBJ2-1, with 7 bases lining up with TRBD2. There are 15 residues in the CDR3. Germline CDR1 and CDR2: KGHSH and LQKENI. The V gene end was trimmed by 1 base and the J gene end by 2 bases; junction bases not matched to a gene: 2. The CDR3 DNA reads TGTGCCAGCTCACCACAAGCGGGGCCCTACAATGAGCAGTTCTTC. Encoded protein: CASSPQAGPYNEQFF.